These 14 T cell receptor beta chains share one sample of origin, sequenced in a study of T cell clusters in autoimmune cytopenias. Each sample's input was roughly 230 ng genomic DNA, roughly 40,000 genome equivalents. TRB was amplified by touch-down multiplex PCR, primer pools A and B combined. From its re-call of the multiplex PCR reads, TCRdb lists each CDR3 protein once, without DNA. The listing contains about 5,000 distinct CDR3 sequences. Sequences were obtained from peripheral blood. The source is a human donor with an autoimmune cytopenia or autoimmune hepatitis (not recorded which).

Measured by frequency, this clonotype is medium-sized. This chain uses TRBV29-1 with TRBJ2-7; the TRBD1 assignment by TCRdb is unverifiable without DNA. The CDR3 is 14 residues long. The germline CDR1 and CDR2 sequences are SQVTM and ANQGSEA. The CDR3 sequence is CSAGGYQGRHEQYF.

V is TRBV5-1 and J is TRBJ2-2. Per the germline V gene, CDR1 is SGHRS and CDR2 is YFSETQ. The CDR3 is 15 amino acids. The CDR3 sequence: CASSLVLAGTGELFF. Full variable domain (rest looked up from reference TRBV5-1 and TRBJ2-2): KAGVTQTPRYLIKTRGQQVTLSCSPISGHRSVSWYQQTPGQGLQFLFEYFSETQRNKGNFPGRFSGRQFSNSRSEMNVSTLELGDSALYLCASSLVLAGTGELFFGEGSRLTVL.

This clonotype is labeled medium-sized based on frequency. This sequence joins TRBV7-9 and TRBJ2-3; TCRdb indicates TRBD1, and absent DNA this call remains unverified. CDR1 SEHNR and CDR2 FQNEAQ come from the germline V gene (reference sequence). The length of the CDR3 is 16 residues. The CDR3 loop is CASSLGGGEFADTQYF.

This clonotype is classed as medium-sized by frequency. The genes are TRBV6-5 and TRBJ1-2; the D call from TCRdb, TRBD1, cannot be confirmed without DNA. CDR3 length equals 13 residues. CDR1 and CDR2 from the germline V gene are MNHEY and SVGAGI. CDR3 loop: CASSGQEIYGYTF.

V and J are TRBV5-1 and TRBJ1-1; as DNA is missing, the TRBD1 call by TCRdb cannot be tested. CDR3 size: 15 residues. Germline CDR1 is SGHRS and CDR2 is YFSETQ. The CDR3: CASSLEATGNTEAFF.

The gene calls are TRBV5-1 and TRBJ2-5; TCRdb gives TRBD2 as the D gene, but with no DNA this cannot be confirmed. The CDR3 sequence is 16 residues long. In germline, CDR1 is SGHRS, CDR2 YFSETQ. The chain's CDR3 is CASSLALAGTQETQYF.

This clonotype shows up as medium-sized by frequency. This sequence joins TRBV14 and TRBJ2-1; no DNA is available, so the TRBD2 call from TCRdb remains unchecked. CDR3 length equals 15 residues. Germline V gene sequence: CDR1 SGHDN, CDR2 FVKESK. Here the CDR3 reads CASSPSGGPYNEQFF.

The chain couples TRBV6-5 to TRBJ1-1; there is no DNA to check the TCRdb D call of TRBD1. CDR1 is MNHEY and CDR2 is SVGAGI in the germline V gene. The CDR3 contains 14 residues. CDR3 sequence: CASSYTDRSSEAFF.

This clonotype is deemed medium-sized (0.01 to 0.1%) by its frequency. The chain is built from TRBV7-9 and TRBJ1-2; no DNA is available, so the TRBD1 call from TCRdb remains unchecked. CDR3 length: 17 amino acids. In germline, CDR1 is SEHNR, CDR2 FQNEAQ (reference sequence). The CDR3 sequence is CASSSSDPGQGIYGYTF.

This clonotype counts as medium-sized (0.01 to 0.1%) by frequency. The chain carries TRBV10-3 and TRBJ2-5; TCRdb selects TRBD2, and the lack of DNA leaves this call unchecked. The germline CDR1 and CDR2 sequences are ENHRY and SYGVKD. The CDR3 spans 15 residues. CDR3 amino acids: CAISRTGTRKETQYF.

The chain combines TRBV5-1 with TRBJ2-7. Germline V gene lookup returns CDR1 SGHRS and CDR2 YFSETQ. This CDR3 has 12 amino acids. The CDR3 is CASSLGRAEQYF.

The V gene is TRBV7-9, the J gene TRBJ2-2; TCRdb's D call of TRBD2 is untestable without DNA. This CDR3 contains 15 residues. Germline V gene data show CDR1 as SEHNR and CDR2 as FQNEAQ (reference sequence). CDR3 loop: CACSSPSGDTGELFF. Full variable domain (missing parts from reference TRBV7-9 and TRBJ2-2): DTGVSQNPRHKITKRGQNVTFRCDPISEHNRLYWYRQTLGQGPEFLTYFQNEAQLEKSRLLSDRFSAERPKGSFSTLEIQRTEQGDSAMYLCACSSPSGDTGELFFGEGSRLTVL.

This clonotype registers medium-sized by frequency. V gene TRBV5-4 combines with J gene TRBJ1-2; TCRdb picks TRBD1, but there is no DNA to check that call. This CDR3 is built from 13 residues. Looked up from germline, CDR1 is SGHNT and CDR2 is YYREEE (reference sequence). CDR3 sequence reads: CASSVTGAYGYTF.

The chain links TRBV19 to TRBJ1-1; TCRdb lists TRBD1, though no DNA is available to test this call. The CDR3 has 14 amino acids. Germline V lookup: CDR1 LNHDA, CDR2 SQIVND (reference sequence). CDR3 protein: CASSIRGRNTEAFF.